The source of this T cell receptor beta chain is a study of blood T cell repertoires in COVID-19. The data were produced by immunoSEQ multiplex PCR, yet TCRdb's version contains in-frame clones alone and is incomplete. The sample holds about 210,000 clones, 84% seen once. The length of the CDR3 is 14 residues. V trimming: 4 bases; J trimming: 8 bases; junction bases outside the gene matches: 11. Germline lookup yields CDR1 SGDLS and CDR2 YYNGEE. Sample: PBMCs or T cells enriched from blood (not recorded which). V and J are TRBV9 and TRBJ1-2, with 7 bases fitting TRBD1. This sequence was found in a woman aged 25-40 years who had been exposed to COVID-19. CDR3: CASSHDRVQEGYTF. The CDR3 nucleotides are TGTGCCAGCAGCCACGACAGGGTACAGGAAGGCTACACCTTC.